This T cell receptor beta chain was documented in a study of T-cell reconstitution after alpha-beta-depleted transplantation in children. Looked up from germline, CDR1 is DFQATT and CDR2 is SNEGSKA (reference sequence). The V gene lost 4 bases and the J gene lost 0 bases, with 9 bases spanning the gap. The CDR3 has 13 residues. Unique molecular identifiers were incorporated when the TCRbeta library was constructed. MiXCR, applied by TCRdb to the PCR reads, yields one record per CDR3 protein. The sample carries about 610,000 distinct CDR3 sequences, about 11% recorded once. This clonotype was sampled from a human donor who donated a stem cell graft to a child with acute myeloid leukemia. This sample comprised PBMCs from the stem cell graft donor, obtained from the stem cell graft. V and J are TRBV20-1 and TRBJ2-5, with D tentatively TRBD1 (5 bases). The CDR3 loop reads CSANPGYQETQYF. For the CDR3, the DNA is TGCAGTGCTAACCCAGGGTACCAAGAGACCCAGTACTTC.